The entry that follows covers one T cell receptor beta chain sequence. Study processing details: Amplification from reference gene primers served as the basis for estimated nucleated cell counts. Using immunoSEQ multiplex PCR, the repertoire was profiled, and TCRdb retains in-frame clones only, with some absent. V, J and clone size derive from that table, while D and trimming were established from the DNA sequence. The sample carries 88,000 or so clones, over 70% recorded once. The CDR3 is 15 residues long. Germline-derived CDR1 and CDR2 are SNHLY and FYNNEI. With V trimmed by 3 bases and J by 4 bases, 5 bases remained unmatched. The sample belongs to a study of blood T cell repertoires in COVID-19. About the research overall: Collection of acute and convalescent COVID-19 samples took place in the United States, Italy and Spain.

V is TRBV2 and J is TRBJ2-2; 7 bases fit TRBD2. Sequences were obtained from peripheral blood. The source of this sequence is a man aged 55-75 years with acute or convalescent COVID-19. The CDR3 DNA reads TGTGCCAGCAGTGACGAGCGGGGTAGCACCGGGGAGCTGTTTTTT. The encoded protein is CASSDERGSTGELFF.